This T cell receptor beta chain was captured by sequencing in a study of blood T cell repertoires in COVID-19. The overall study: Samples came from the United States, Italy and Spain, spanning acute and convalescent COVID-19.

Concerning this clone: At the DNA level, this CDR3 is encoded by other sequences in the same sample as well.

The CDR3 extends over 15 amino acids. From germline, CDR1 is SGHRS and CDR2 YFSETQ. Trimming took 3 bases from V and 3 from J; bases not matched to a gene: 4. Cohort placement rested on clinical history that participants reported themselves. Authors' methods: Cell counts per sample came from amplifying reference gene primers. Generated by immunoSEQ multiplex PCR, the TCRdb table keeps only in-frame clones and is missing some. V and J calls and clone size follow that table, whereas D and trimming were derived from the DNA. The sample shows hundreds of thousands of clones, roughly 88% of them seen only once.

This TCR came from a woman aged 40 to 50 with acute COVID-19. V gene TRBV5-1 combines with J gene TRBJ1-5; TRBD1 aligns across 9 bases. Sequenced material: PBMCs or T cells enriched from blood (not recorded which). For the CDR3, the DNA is TGCGCCAGCAGCTCGGGACAGGGAGACAATCAGCCCCAGCATTTT. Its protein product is CASSSGQGDNQPQHF.